This is a list of T cell receptor beta chains from one sample in a study of cytomegalovirus exposure and HLA in healthy donors. Only in-frame clones appear in the TCRdb table, and some are missing; sequencing was by immunoSEQ multiplex PCR. The sample consists of 150,000 or so clones, less than 75% of them appearing once. Sequencing was done on a sample of PBMCs. Every receptor here comes from a girl aged 5-17 years in good health and CMV-seronegative. Both conserved end residues are part of each CDR3. Each record gives: J gene, clone size, V gene, D gene, CDR3 protein, CDR3 DNA. A D gene is named only where the DNA matches it firmly. Expanded clones get a size class; other rows say once, few or many, or leave the size out.

>TRBJ1-4|few|TRBV2|-
CASSDWSENEKLFF
TGTGCCAGCAGTGATTGGTCAGAAAATGAAAAACTGTTTTTT
>TRBJ2-7|-|TRBV9|-
CASSDRVSSPLREQYF
TGTGCCAGCAGCGACCGAGTCTCCTCCCCTTTGAGAGAGCAGTACTTC
>TRBJ1-1|-|TRBV5-1|-
CASSLTGMANTEAFF
TGCGCCAGCAGCTTGACAGGGATGGCGAACACTGAAGCTTTCTTT
>TRBJ2-7|few|TRBV28|TRBD1
CASSSSRQGSYEQYF
TGTGCCAGCAGTTCCAGCCGACAGGGCTCCTACGAGCAGTACTTC
>TRBJ2-3|-|TRBV4-1|TRBD2
CASSQSFSGVTDTQYF
TGCGCCAGCAGCCAAAGCTTCAGCGGGGTGACAGATACGCAGTATTTT
>TRBJ1-5|-|TRBV19|-
CASSIESAGGSQPQHF
TGTGCCAGTAGTATTGAGTCGGCAGGTGGGAGTCAGCCCCAGCATTTT
>TRBJ1-2|-|TRBV6-5|-
CASSYGGNNGYTF
TGTGCCAGCAGTTATGGAGGGAATAATGGCTACACCTTC
>TRBJ2-7|-|TRBV6-1|-
CASSSLVSPYEQYF
TGTGCCAGCAGCTCACTAGTGTCTCCCTACGAGCAGTACTTC
>TRBJ1-6|few|TRBV7-8|-
CASSSAQGNNSPLHF
TGTGCCAGCAGCTCCGCCCAGGGTAATAATTCACCCCTCCACTTT
>TRBJ2-2|-|TRBV10-3|TRBD1
CAISDSRGGDRGNTGELFF
TGTGCCATCAGTGACTCCCGAGGGGGGGACAGGGGGAACACCGGGGAGCTGTTTTTT
>TRBJ1-1|-|TRBV19|TRBD1
CASSIQGAGGAFF
TGTGCCAGTAGTATCCAGGGGGCGGGGGGGGCTTTCTTT